The 18 T cell receptor beta chains reported below all come from one sample, sequenced in a study of blood T cells in healthy people across ages. The use of a sample-barcoded 5' primer and a J-beta primer mix characterized a second PCR of roughly 6 to 11 cycles. Each CDR3 protein gets one entry after TCRdb re-called the 5' RACE reads with MiXCR. The sample shows about 570,000 distinct CDR3 sequences, roughly 28% of them seen only once. The source material was blood. The receptors here all came from a woman between 65 and 79 years old in good health.

The rearrangement links TRBV12-3 or TRBV12-4 to TRBJ1-2; D is unclear. V lost 2 bases and J 6 bases, leaving 13 bases between the germline ends. CDR3 size: 14 residues. The CDR3 DNA sequence: TGTGCCAGCAGTTTACAAGGCCCTTCCAATGGCTACACCTTC. This encodes CASSLQGPSNGYTF.

This clonotype was observed a handful of times. The gene calls are TRBV12-3 or TRBV12-4 and TRBJ2-5; a possible D gene is TRBD2 (5 bases). CDR3 length: 14 amino acids. Trimming took 5 bases from V and 5 from J, leaving 15 bases between them. The CDR3 spells CASSLRLRRETQYF. The CDR3 nucleotides are TGTGCCAGCAGTCTCCGACTACGCCGGGAGACCCAGTACTTC.

This sequence joins TRBV29-1 and TRBJ1-1; perhaps TRBD1 as D (5 bases). Per the germline V gene, CDR1 is SQVTM and CDR2 is ANQGSEA. Trimming pared 1 base from V and 5 bases from J, leaving 11 bases between. The CDR3 contains 13 residues. The CDR3 spells CSVEGGVRTEAFF. The CDR3 DNA follows: TGCAGCGTTGAAGGGGGGGTTCGGACTGAAGCTTTCTTT.

This clonotype appeared a few times. The junction shows a germline mismatch at one end, possibly a read error. The chain recombines TRBV27 with TRBJ1-4, with TRBD1 identical over 8 bases. The CDR3 loop spans 12 amino acids. The germline CDR1 and CDR2 sequences are MNHEY and SMNVEV (reference sequence). This chain's CDR3 is CTSYPQGVKLFF. The CDR3 nucleotides are TGTACCAGCTACCCACAGGGGGTAAAACTGTTTTTT.

This clonotype was observed a handful of times. This chain links TRBV7-9 with TRBJ2-4; D possibly corresponds to TRBD1 (6 bases). The CDR3 has 14 amino acids. CDR1 and CDR2 from the germline V gene are SEHNR and FQNEAQ (reference sequence). Trimming removed 3 bases at V and 9 bases at J, with 15 bases between. CDR3 sequence: CASSFGHQGGIQYF. The CDR3 nucleotides are TGTGCCAGCAGCTTTGGGCACCAAGGGGGCATTCAGTACTTC.

This clonotype was detected only a few times. The CDR3 DNA reads as TGTGCCAGCAGTTTCGGCAGAAATCAGCCCCAGCATTTT. It is translated as CASSFGRNQPQHF. The gene calls are TRBV6-5 and TRBJ1-5, with no clear D. CDR1 is MNHEY and CDR2 is SVGAGI in the germline V gene. The V gene lost 4 bases and the J gene lost 4 bases, with 8 bases spanning the gap. CDR3 length: 13 amino acids.

This clonotype was seen only a few times. The chain uses TRBV20-1 and TRBJ2-1, with D possibly matching TRBD2 (5 bases). Germline CDR1 DFQATT, CDR2 SNEGSKA (reference sequence). Trimming cost V 6 bases and J 0 bases, with 9 bases left between them. This CDR3 comprises 13 residues. In DNA form, the CDR3 reads TGCAGTGCCCTAGGGAGCTCCTACAATGAGCAGTTCTTC. Its protein is CSALGSSYNEQFF.

This clonotype has only a few counts. CDR3 nucleotide sequence: TGTGCCAGCAGTGCCCGAGGCACCGGGGAGCTGTTTTTT. It translates to CASSARGTGELFF. The rearrangement links TRBV2 to TRBJ2-2; D ambiguous. The CDR3 spans 13 residues. In germline, CDR1 is SNHLY, CDR2 FYNNEI. Trimming took off 4 bases at V and 4 bases at J, with 7 bases between the two ends.

This clonotype was detected a few times. The chain joins TRBV15 to TRBJ2-7; D gene ambiguous. V lost 0 bases, J lost 4 bases, and 4 bases lay in between. CDR3 length equals 12 residues. The germline V gene has CDR1 LNHNV and CDR2 YYDKDF (reference sequence). The CDR3 spells CATSRDRYEQYF. The CDR3 nucleotides are TGTGCCACCAGCAGAGATCGTTACGAGCAGTACTTC.

The CDR3 is CASSPAGGGETQYF. The CDR3 region has the DNA TGTGCCAGCTCACCGGCAGGGGGAGGCGAGACCCAGTACTTC. The chain carries TRBV18 and TRBJ2-5; a weak D match, TRBD1 (7 bases). The V gene lost 3 bases and the J gene lost 5 bases, with 13 bases spanning the gap. The V gene's germline CDR1 is KGHSH and CDR2 LQKENI. This CDR3 is built from 14 residues.

The genes are TRBV2 and TRBJ1-5; D gene ambiguous. Between the trimmed V and J ends, which lost 4 bases and 0 bases, there was a span of 7 bases. The germline V gene encodes CDR1 SNHLY and CDR2 FYNNEI. The CDR3 sequence is 14 residues long. CDR3 residues: CASSAGLSNQPQHF. The CDR3 DNA sequence: TGTGCCAGCAGTGCAGGCCTTAGCAATCAGCCCCAGCATTTT.

The chain has TRBV7-2 and TRBJ2-5; either TRBD1 or TRBD2 may fit D (6 bases each). Matching the DNA end better, TRBJ2-7 makes the J call doubtful. Germline assignment: CDR1 SGHTA and CDR2 FQGNSA. The CDR3 has 15 residues. The CDR3: CASSLQRGPNYEQYF. CDR3 DNA: TGTGCCAGCAGCTTACAACGGGGGCCCAACTACGAGCAGTACTTC.

This clonotype has only a few counts. J is TRBJ1-6 and V is TRBV5-1; 7 bases are shared with TRBD1. V dropped 0 bases and J dropped 5; count of bases not matched to a gene: 5. This CDR3 has 16 residues. The germline CDR1 and CDR2 sequences are SGHRS and YFSETQ. This chain's CDR3 is CASSLGQGVDNSPLHF. For the CDR3, the DNA is TGCGCCAGCAGCTTGGGACAGGGTGTAGATAATTCACCCCTCCACTTT.

The chain links TRBV19 to TRBJ2-5; D is undetermined. The end of the DNA aligns better with TRBJ2-7, so the J call may be wrong. Germline V CDR1 and CDR2: LNHDA, SQIVND (reference sequence). This CDR3 comprises 14 residues. CDR3 loop: CASGNLAGTYEQYF. The CDR3 region has the DNA TGTGCCAGTGGGAATTTAGCTGGGACCTACGAGCAGTACTTC.

This clonotype was seen more than once but under ten times. The chain recombines TRBV20-1 with TRBJ1-6, with a tentative D call TRBD1 (6 bases). This CDR3 comprises 14 residues. Germline V lookup: CDR1 DFQATT, CDR2 SNEGSKA (reference sequence). Between the trimmed V and J ends, which lost 6 bases and 3 bases, there was a span of 12 bases. The CDR3 nucleotides read TGCAGTGCCCGAGGAGGGGGCTATAATTCACCCCTCCACTTT. It codes for CSARGGGYNSPLHF.

J is TRBJ1-5 and V is TRBV9; 12 bases agree with TRBD1. V dropped 3 bases and J dropped 10; count of bases not matched to a gene: 5. This CDR3 spans 14 amino acids. CDR1 is SGDLS, CDR2 YYNGEE, per germline. This CDR3 is CASSEGQGAGPQHF. CDR3 coding DNA: TGTGCCAGCAGCGAGGGACAGGGGGCAGGTCCCCAGCATTTT.

A few counts support this clonotype. The J gene is TRBJ2-7, the V gene TRBV5-1; D is perhaps TRBD1 (5 bases). The germline V and J ends were trimmed by 4 bases and 3 bases, with 14 bases remaining between them. Per germline, CDR1 SGHRS and CDR2 YFSETQ. This CDR3 is 14 amino acids long. CDR3 sequence reads: CASSPQRQLYEQYF. The DNA of the CDR3 is TGCGCCAGCAGCCCCCAGAGACAGCTCTACGAGCAGTACTTC.

The chain couples TRBV15 to TRBJ2-7; tentative D call: TRBD2 (5 bases). Trimming shortened V by 0 bases and J by 3 bases, and 12 bases separated the two germline ends. CDR3 size: 15 residues. The germline V gene encodes CDR1 LNHNV and CDR2 YYDKDF (reference sequence). The CDR3 reads CATSRDPGSSYEQYF. CDR3 DNA: TGTGCCACCAGCAGAGATCCGGGGTCGAGCTACGAGCAGTACTTC.